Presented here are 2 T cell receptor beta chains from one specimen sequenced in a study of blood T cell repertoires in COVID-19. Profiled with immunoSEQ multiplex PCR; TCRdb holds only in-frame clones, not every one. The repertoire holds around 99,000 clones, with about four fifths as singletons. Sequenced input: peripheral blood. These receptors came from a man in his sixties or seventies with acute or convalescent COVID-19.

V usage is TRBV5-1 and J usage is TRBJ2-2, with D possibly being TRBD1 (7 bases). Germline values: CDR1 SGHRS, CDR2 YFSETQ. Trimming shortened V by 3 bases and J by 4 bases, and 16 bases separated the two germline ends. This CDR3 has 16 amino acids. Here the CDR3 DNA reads TGCGCCAGCAGCTCGCAGCCAGGGGGAGGCACCGGGGAGCTGTTTTTT. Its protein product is CASSSQPGGGTGELFF. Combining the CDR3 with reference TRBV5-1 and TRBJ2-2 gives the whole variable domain KAGVTQTPRYLIKTRGQQVTLSCSPISGHRSVSWYQQTPGQGLQFLFEYFSETQRNKGNFPGRFSGRQFSNSRSEMNVSTLELGDSALYLCASSSQPGGGTGELFFGEGSRLTVL.

CDR3 nucleotide sequence: TGTGCCAGCAGCCGACAGGGGGATGACACTGAAGCTTTCTTT. It yields the protein CASSRQGDDTEAFF. V is TRBV7-9 and J is TRBJ1-1; 9 nucleotides align to TRBD1. Germline CDR1 reads SEHNR; CDR2 reads FQNEAQ (reference sequence). With 5 bases clipped from V and 3 bases from J, the junction kept 4 bases outside the gene matches. CDR3 size: 14 residues.